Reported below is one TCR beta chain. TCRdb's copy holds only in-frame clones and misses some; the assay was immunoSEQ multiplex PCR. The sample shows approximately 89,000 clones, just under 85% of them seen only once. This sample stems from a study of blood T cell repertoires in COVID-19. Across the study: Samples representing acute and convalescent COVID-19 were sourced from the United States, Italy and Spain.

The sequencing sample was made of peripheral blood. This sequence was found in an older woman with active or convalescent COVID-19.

The chain's CDR3 is CASSYSTGRNEKLFF. CDR3 sequence (DNA): TGTGCCAGCAGTTACTCGACAGGGCGGAATGAAAAACTGTTTTTT. The chain recombines TRBV6-5 with TRBJ1-4, with 7 bases fitting TRBD1. With 0 bases clipped from V and 5 bases from J, the junction kept 3 bases outside the gene matches. CDR1 is MNHEY and CDR2 is SVGAGI in the germline V gene. The CDR3 spans 15 residues.